This T cell receptor (beta chain) stems from a study of cytomegalovirus exposure and HLA in healthy donors (dated by TCRdb to about 2017). Turning to the overall study: In an earlier analysis of around 540 of the donors, 276 Gb of sequence data and 90 million to 130 million unique TCR beta sequences from some 170 million T cells were reported. Donor age, sex, ethnicity and CMV serostatus were compiled alongside the repertoire data. Every discovery cohort repertoire had been produced on one sequencing platform. Besides the first cohort of 500 to 700 subjects, a separate validation cohort made up of about 120 different subjects was used. High-throughput TCR immunosequencing, statistical association of individual TCRs with disease status, and machine learning were combined to predict cytomegalovirus infection status. Several DR-DQ haplotypes were treated as single units for association and clustering because of strong linkage in the cohort. An earlier analysis of approximately 500 of the donors applied high-throughput TCR beta sequencing to assess whether each TCR beta V gene segment acted as functional or pseudogenic. To study patterns of TCR occurrence, a later analysis re-analyzed previously published TCR beta repertoires from around 670 donors and added high-resolution HLA genotyping. Across approximately 400 genotyped donors of the cohort, an average of about 240,000 unique TCR beta nucleotide sequences per donor were sequenced, and approximately 17% of those sequences were non-productive. The number of donors typed differed by locus, with roughly 620-630 for A, B, C, DRB1 and DQB1, more than 500 for DQA1, 606 for DPA1, and some 440 for DPB1. A later genetic analysis took genome-wide SNP genotypes for about 55% of the roughly 700 donors and used that subset as a discovery cohort. Rather than using new phenotypic data, the later analysis identified candidate immune exposures from TCR beta sequences and from how often those sequences occurred across donors. The study was designed to test whether signatures of past pathogen exposure could be identified by cataloging public T cell receptors. Among the roughly 400 genotyped donors, about 85% belonged to the genetic ancestry cluster associated with self-reported Caucasian donors. The study profiled the T cell repertoires of about 720 subjects by immunosequencing and related them to cytomegalovirus serostatus. HLA typing included class I and class II loci at four-digit resolution. An early release that covered about 600 HLA-typed donors contained approximately 320 gigabases of sequencing data and tens of millions of unique TCR sequences. The study at large found these results: The presence/absence analyses assumed that sequencing depth was roughly uniform across donors, and that assumption may not be true. The classifier was reported to diagnose cytomegalovirus status with high specificity and sensitivity in both the original cohort and the validation cohort. According to a later analysis, TCR association rates differed among HLA loci, with DRB1 alleles showing the most associated TCRs and HLA-C alleles showing the fewest. In a later analysis, some 17,000 TCR beta sequences were associated with specific HLA alleles at a false discovery rate of 0.05. A cluster of highly shared sequence variants was judged likely to represent a technical artifact of the sequencing pipeline. A total of 150 to 200 TCR beta chains were listed by the study as associated with cytomegalovirus. A later analysis found that most CMV-associated TCR beta chains appeared HLA-restricted, with HLA associations seemingly driven largely by CMV exposure. Because some donors lacked HLA typing at each locus, the association tests relied only on the typed subset. In an earlier analysis of fewer than 700 of the donors, most TCR beta V segments appeared in productive rearrangements about 90% or about 30% of the time, broadly matching IMGT annotations. In a later analysis, HLA-associated TCR beta chains were found to be more clonally expanded and to have lower generation probabilities than equally common non-associated chains. A later genetic analysis reported fewer N-insertions in productive TCRs among donors in an Asian-associated ancestry cluster than the roughly 700-donor mean. A later analysis reported that several top co-occurrence clusters appeared linked to parvovirus B19, influenza, CMV and Epstein-Barr virus. In vitro tests confirmed that a few of the cytomegalovirus-associated TCR beta chains recognize cytomegalovirus antigens. A later genetic analysis associated a missense DCLRE1C variant with V-gene and J-gene trimming of TCR beta chains, and an independent cohort replicated the association. A further reported finding was that TCR beta sequences accurately predicted the HLA-A and HLA-B alleles for most subjects in the first cohort. Across donors, most TCR sequences were observed very rarely, whereas some public TCRs were present in many individuals. Linkage disequilibrium might explain the correlated functional status among segregating V segments, but an unknown experimental factor could not be excluded. Immune exposure information for the cohort was limited to CMV serostatus. According to the authors, the approach could potentially be generalized to other disease states and immunological phenotypes. This cohort had only TCR beta chains sequenced, and the lack of alpha or paired-chain data limited which features could be detected. Fewer than 20 rarely observed V segments, including chromosome 9 orphons, were excluded from the earlier analysis of several hundred of the donors because counts were too low. Assigning TCR associations to individual alleles was difficult when HLA alleles, especially DR and DQ, strongly co-occurred.

Library preparation was by the immunoSEQ multiplex PCR assay. The multiplex PCR relied on a mix of 60 forward primers for TCR Vbeta segments and 13 reverse primers for TCR Jbeta segments. A multiplex PCR assay on genomic DNA amplified the CDR3 region of rearranged TCR beta genes. The Illumina HiSeq System was used to sequence the amplified TCR beta libraries as 87-base-pair reads. The study's own analysis went as follows. A later analysis tallied some 79 million unique TCR beta chains across the roughly 610 repertoires, and approximately 11 million of those chains were shared by two or more donors. To remove PCR and sequencing errors, raw reads were error-corrected and collapsed into unique sequences using a nearest-neighbor algorithm that merged closely related sequences. Alignment of CDR3 sequences to IMGT reference sequences was used to assign V, D and J gene segments. For a sequence to be retained, at least a six-nucleotide match to both a V gene segment and a J gene segment was required. A rearrangement was called productive if the CDR3 had no stop codons and remained in frame with V and J, and every other rearrangement was called non-productive. Following IMGT convention, CDR3 was defined as the stretch from the second conserved V-encoded cysteine to the conserved J-encoded phenylalanine. Sequences without an unambiguous match to a single V gene segment were excluded from the earlier analysis of 587 of the donors. In an earlier analysis of approximately 590 of the donors, V segments were called functional above 56.7% productive rearrangements and were called segregating when the between-donor standard deviation exceeded 5%. To diagnose cytomegalovirus status from the catalog of TCR beta chain sequences, a statistical classification framework was built. V and J gene assignment, in a later analysis, came from comparing TCR nucleotide sequences with IMGT/GENE-DB human TR gene sequences. In a later analysis, CDR3 sequences and most-parsimonious VDJ recombination scenarios were assigned using the TCRdist pipeline. In a later analysis, each TCR beta chain was defined by its CDR3 amino acid sequence together with its V-gene family, and reads lacking a unique V-gene family were excluded. A later analysis removed several hundred highly shared, low-generation-probability nucleotide sequences to deal with suspected cross-contamination and a sequencing artifact. A later analysis calculated a clonal expansion index for each public chain from normalized within-repertoire ranks of inferred template counts. In a later analysis, generation probabilities were computed using a VDJ recombination model fitted to out-of-frame rearrangements, and the results were checked against IGoR. In a later analysis, TCR-TCR, TCR-HLA and TCR-CMV co-occurrence was scored with hypergeometric tests, and a repertoire-size bias correction was applied to TCR pairs. A later analysis estimated false discovery rates by permuting HLA or CMV assignments 20 times. In a later analysis, co-occurring TCRs were grouped using DBSCAN, and TCRdist sequence similarity was added for clustering within HLA-allele-positive subsets. Repertoires with fewer than 30,000 or more than 120,000 public chains, plus five repertoires with anomalous nucleotide sharing, were excluded from co-occurrence clustering. TCRdb mirrors the immuneACCESS table, restricted to in-frame sequences. Some clones are absent from its copies; in checked studies, under half trace to an unresolved V gene, and the reason for the others is unknown. V, J and clone size are those of that table, while D and trimming were read from the DNA. This sample comprises about 160,000 clones, around 90% of them detected only once. 0.7% to 1% of the sample comes from the top ten.

A single count supports this clone. No antigen is known for it. It has no much larger one-base neighbor in the sample; base qualities were not kept. The cohort comprised under 700 healthy bone marrow donors. All cohort members were sampled while nominally healthy, although unrecorded immune exposures were likely present. The donor was CMV seronegative and belonged to the group of more than 300 seronegative cohort members. Each donor provided a peripheral blood sample, and peripheral blood mononuclear cells were used for TCR beta sequencing. Genomic DNA was extracted from the blood cell samples with the Qiagen DNeasy Blood Extraction Kit. Sequencing input: PBMCs. The sequence derives from a woman between 25 and 40 years old in good health and CMV-seronegative.

In nucleotide form, the sequence is TGCGCCAGCAGCTACGAGTCTAGCGACGGGGAGCTGTTTTTT. Protein translation: CASSYESSDGELFF. The V and J genes are TRBV5-1 and TRBJ2-2; TRBD2 could be the D gene, as 6 bases match. V gives up 3 bases and J gives up 7 bases, and the segment between their germline ends measures 13 bases. The CDR3, from cysteine to phenylalanine, totals 14 residues. Only CDR3 DNA remains: 42 bases, in frame from the first base. CDR1 and CDR2, per the germline V gene, are SGHRS and YFSETQ.